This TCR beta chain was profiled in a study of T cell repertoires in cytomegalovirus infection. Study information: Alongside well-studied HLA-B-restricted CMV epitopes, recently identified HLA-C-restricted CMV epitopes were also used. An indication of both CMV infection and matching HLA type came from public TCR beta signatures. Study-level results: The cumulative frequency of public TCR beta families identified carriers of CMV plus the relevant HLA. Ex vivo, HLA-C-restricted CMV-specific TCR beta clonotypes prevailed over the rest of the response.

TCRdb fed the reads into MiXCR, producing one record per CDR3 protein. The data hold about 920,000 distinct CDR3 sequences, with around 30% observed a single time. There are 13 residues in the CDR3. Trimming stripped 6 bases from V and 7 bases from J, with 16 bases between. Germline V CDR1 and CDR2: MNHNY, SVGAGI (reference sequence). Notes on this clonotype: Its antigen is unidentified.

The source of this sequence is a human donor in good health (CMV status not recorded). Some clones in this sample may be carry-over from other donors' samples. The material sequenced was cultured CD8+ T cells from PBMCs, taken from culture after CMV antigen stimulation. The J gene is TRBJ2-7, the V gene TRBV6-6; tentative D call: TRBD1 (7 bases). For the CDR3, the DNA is TGTGCCAGCAGCCGACAGGGACTGGGGGAGCAGTACGTC. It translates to CASSRQGLGEQYV.